The clone carrying this T cell receptor beta chain was observed a single time. Its specificity is unknown. These data belong to a study of shared clonotypes between healthy human individuals. Donors were healthy HIV-negative adults without recently reported acute infections or vaccinations. Study outcomes and limitations: An effect of sequencing depth on clonotype sharing among donors was expected. Larger richness was generally estimated for naive than memory subsets.

In the authors' methods: ImmunoSEQ yielded junction-only sequences lacking quality scores, so filtering differed. The assay was immunoSEQ multiplex PCR, and TCRdb's table has in-frame clones only and misses some. The V and J calls and clone size are taken from that table; D and trimming were inferred from the DNA. The sample lists about 660,000 clones, around 72% occurring once. This clonotype was sampled from a woman in her 30s in good health. Sequencing input: memory CD4+ T cells sorted from blood. As for subset: CD45RA-negative fraction.

CDR3 amino acids: CASSFRGGDTEAFF. CDR3 sequence (DNA): TGTGCCAGCAGTTTTAGGGGAGGAGACACTGAAGCTTTCTTT. This chain uses TRBV27 with TRBJ1-1; possible D gene TRBD1, 5 bases. V dropped 3 bases and J dropped 3 bases, with 11 bases sitting between them. This CDR3 region has 14 residues. The germline V gene encodes CDR1 MNHEY and CDR2 SMNVEV (reference sequence).